The sequence of this T cell receptor (beta chain) was determined in a study of spatial heterogeneity in lung cancer. Each CDR3 protein gets one entry after TCRdb re-called the 5' RACE reads with MiXCR. The sample contains approximately 100,000 distinct CDR3 sequences, approximately 20% of which appear only once. Trimming stripped 5 bases from V and 0 bases from J, with 16 bases between. Per germline, CDR1 SGHTA and CDR2 FQGTGA. The CDR3 totals 16 residues. Time point denoted: blood at routine non-recurrence follow-up after resection. This clonotype originated in a male donor with early-stage non-small cell lung cancer. This material consisted of PBMCs, taken at follow-up. The chain is built from TRBV7-3 and TRBJ2-5; D might be TRBD1 or TRBD2, each matching 5 bases. CDR3 protein: CASSKGVAPYQETQYF. DNA for the CDR3: TGTGCCAGCAGCAAAGGGGTAGCGCCGTACCAAGAGACCCAGTACTTC.